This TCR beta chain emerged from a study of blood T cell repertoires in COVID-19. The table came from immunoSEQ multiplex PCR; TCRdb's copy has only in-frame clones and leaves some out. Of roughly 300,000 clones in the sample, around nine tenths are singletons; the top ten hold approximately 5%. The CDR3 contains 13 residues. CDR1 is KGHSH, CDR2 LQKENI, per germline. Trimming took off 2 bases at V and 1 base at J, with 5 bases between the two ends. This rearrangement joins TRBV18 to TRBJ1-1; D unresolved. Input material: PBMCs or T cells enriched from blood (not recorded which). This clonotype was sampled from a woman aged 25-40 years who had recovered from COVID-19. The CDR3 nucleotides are TGTGCCAGCTCACCAAAACAGAACACTGAAGCTTTCTTT. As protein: CASSPKQNTEAFF.